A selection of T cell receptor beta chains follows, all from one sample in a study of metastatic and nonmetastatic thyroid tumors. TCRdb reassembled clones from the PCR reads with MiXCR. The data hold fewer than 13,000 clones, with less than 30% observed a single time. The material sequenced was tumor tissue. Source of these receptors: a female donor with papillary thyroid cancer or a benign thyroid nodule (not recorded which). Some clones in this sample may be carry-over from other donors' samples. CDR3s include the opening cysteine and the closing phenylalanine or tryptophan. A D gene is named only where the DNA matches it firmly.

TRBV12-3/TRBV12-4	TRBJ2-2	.	CASSRHTNTGELFF
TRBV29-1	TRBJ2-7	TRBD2	CSVDSGIGYEQYF
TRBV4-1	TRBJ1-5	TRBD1	CASSQEVSGGKPQHF
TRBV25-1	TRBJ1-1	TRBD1	CASLGDRGLRAFF
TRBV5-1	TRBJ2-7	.	CASSLGGTGSYEQYF
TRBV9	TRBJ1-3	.	CASSVEAGTGNTIYF
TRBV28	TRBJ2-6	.	CASSDFDVSGANVLTF
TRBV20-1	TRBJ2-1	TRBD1	CSAPPGQGSDEQFF
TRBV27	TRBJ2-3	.	CASSSYGDTQYF
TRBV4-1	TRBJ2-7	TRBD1	CASSQGQGIYEQYF
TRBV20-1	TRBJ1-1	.	CSATPGVGDTEAFF
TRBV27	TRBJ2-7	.	CASSTRYNIYEQYF
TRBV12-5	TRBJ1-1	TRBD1	CASGLVSGQEDLNEAFF
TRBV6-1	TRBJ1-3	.	CASRRPEGNTIYF
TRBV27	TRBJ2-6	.	CASSGDSGANVLTF
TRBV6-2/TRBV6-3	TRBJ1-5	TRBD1	CASSYRQGVNQPHHF
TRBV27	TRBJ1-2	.	CASPGGAKYGYTF
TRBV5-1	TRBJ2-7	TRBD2	CASSLLAGGGEQYF
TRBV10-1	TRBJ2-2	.	CASSESSFTGELFF
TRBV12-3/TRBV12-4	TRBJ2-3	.	CASNGGSAGADTQYF
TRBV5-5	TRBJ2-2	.	CASSFIQTGELSF
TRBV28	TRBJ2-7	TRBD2	CASSSPGLAGRAYEQYF
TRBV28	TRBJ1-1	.	CASSMQNTEAFF
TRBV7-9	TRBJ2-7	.	CASSLTGTYEQYF
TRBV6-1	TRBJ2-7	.	CASSGGWYEQYF
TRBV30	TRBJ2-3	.	CAWSSRDSFTDTQYF
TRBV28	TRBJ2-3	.	CASSDPPRHTDTQYF
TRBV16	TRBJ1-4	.	CASSRGQTVNEKLFF
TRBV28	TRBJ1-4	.	CASSFPGVEGSTNEKLFF
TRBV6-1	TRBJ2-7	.	CASVRDIVEQYF
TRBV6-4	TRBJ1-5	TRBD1	CASSDEMETGGSRPQHF
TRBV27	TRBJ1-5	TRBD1	CASSHGTDSNQPQHF
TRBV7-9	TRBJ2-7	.	CASSGPADGSEQYF
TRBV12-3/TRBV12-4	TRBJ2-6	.	CASSRGTGANVLTF
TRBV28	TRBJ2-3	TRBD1	CASSREQGAGPTDTQYF
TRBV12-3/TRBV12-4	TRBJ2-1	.	CASSLSGYNEQFF
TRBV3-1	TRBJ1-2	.	CASNPLGSDYGYTF
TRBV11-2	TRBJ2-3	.	CASSFLRGDTQYF